The text below deals with one TCR beta chain. This entry belongs to a study of blood T cell repertoires in COVID-19. Some clones are missing from TCRdb's copy, which holds only in-frame ones; the method was immunoSEQ multiplex PCR. This table holds roughly 140,000 clones, under 85% found once. This CDR3 spans 15 amino acids. Trimming pared 0 bases from V and 4 bases from J, leaving 9 bases between. Germline V gene data show CDR1 as SGHNT and CDR2 as YENEEA. The V call is TRBV11-3, the J call TRBJ2-2; unclear D gene. Sequenced material: peripheral blood. This TCR was recovered from a man in his forties or fifties with active or convalescent COVID-19. This CDR3 reads CASSLDRAGTGELFF. The CDR3, as DNA: TGTGCCAGCAGCTTAGATCGTGCAGGCACCGGGGAGCTGTTTTTT.